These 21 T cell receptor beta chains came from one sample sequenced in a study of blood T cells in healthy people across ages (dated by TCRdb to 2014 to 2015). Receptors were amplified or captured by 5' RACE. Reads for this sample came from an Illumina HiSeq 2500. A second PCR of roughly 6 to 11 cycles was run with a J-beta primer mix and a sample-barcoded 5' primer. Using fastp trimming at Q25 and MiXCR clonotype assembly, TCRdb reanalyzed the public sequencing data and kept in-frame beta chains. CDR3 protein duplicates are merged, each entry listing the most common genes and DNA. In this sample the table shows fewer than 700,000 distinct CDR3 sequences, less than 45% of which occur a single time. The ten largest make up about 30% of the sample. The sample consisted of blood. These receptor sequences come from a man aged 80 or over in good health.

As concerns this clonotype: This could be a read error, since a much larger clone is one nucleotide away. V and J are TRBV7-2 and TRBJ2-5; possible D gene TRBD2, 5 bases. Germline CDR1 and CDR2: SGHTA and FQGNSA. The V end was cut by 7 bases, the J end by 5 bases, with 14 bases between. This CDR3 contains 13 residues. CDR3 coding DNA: TGTGCCAGCACCAGGAGCACGGGGGAGACCCAGTACTTC. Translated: CASTRSTGETQYF.

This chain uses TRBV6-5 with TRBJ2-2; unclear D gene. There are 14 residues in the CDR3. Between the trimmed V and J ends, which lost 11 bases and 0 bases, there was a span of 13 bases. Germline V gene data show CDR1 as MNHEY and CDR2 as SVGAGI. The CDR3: CAVTRSANTGELFF. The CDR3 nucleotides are TGTGCCGTCACGCGGAGCGCGAACACCGGGGAGCTGTTTTTT.

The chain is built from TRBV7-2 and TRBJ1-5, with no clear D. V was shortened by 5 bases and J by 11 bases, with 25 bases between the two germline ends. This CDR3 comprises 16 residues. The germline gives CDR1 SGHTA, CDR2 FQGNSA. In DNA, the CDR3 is TGTGCCAGCAGCCCAAACGTGGGGAGGAGGGAAGAGACCCAGCATTTT. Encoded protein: CASSPNVGRREETQHF.

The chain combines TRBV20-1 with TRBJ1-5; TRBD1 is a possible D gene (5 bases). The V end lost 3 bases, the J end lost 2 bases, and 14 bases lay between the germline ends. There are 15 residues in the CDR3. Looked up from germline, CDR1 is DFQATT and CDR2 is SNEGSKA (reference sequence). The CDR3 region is CSASLRAGGNQPQHF. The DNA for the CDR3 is TGCAGTGCTAGTCTCAGGGCTGGGGGCAATCAGCCCCAGCATTTT.

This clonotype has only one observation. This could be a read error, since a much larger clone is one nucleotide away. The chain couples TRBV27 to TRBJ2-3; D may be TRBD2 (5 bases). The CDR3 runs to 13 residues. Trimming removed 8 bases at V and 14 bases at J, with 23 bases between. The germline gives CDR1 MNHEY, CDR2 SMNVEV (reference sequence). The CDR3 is CASARAELSSPYF. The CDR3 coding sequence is TGTGCCAGCGCCCGAGCGGAACTCTCCAGTCCGTATTTT.

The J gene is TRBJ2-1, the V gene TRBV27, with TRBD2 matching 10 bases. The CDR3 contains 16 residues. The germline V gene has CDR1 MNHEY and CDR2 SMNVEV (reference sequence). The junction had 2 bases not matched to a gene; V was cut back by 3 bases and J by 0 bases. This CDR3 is CASSFSSGSSYNEQFF. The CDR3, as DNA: TGTGCCAGCAGTTTCTCTAGCGGGAGCTCCTACAATGAGCAGTTCTTC.

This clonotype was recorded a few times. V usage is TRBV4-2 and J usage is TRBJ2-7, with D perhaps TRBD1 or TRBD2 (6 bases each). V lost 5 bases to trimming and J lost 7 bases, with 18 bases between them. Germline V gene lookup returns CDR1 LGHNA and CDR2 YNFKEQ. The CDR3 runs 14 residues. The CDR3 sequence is CASSKKGEAQEQYF. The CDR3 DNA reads TGTGCCAGCAGCAAAAAGGGGGAGGCCCAGGAGCAGTACTTC.

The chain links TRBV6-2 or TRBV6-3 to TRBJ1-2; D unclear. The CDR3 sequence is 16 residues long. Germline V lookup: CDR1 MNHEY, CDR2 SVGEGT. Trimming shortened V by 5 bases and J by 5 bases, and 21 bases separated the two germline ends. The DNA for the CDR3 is TGTGCCAGCAGTCGGCCGACGACTGATCTTGGATATGGCTACACCTTC. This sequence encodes CASSRPTTDLGYGYTF.

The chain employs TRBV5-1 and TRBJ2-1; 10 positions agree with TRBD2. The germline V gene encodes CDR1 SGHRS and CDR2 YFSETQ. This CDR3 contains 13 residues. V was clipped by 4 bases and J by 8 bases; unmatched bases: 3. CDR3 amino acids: CASSSGGAYEQFF. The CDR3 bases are TGCGCCAGCAGCAGCGGGGGGGCCTATGAGCAGTTCTTC.

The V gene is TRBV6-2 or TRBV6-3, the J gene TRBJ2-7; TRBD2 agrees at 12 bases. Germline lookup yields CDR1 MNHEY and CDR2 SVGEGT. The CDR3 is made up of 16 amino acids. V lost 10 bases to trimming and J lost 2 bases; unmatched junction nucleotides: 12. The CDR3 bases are TGTGCCAACAGCATCTGGACTAGCGGGAAAGCCTACGAGCAGTACTTC. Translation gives CANSIWTSGKAYEQYF.

In nucleotides, the CDR3 is TGTGCCACCAAAAGTCAGGACCTAATCTACAATGAGCAGTTCTTC. Residues: CATKSQDLIYNEQFF. The chain uses TRBV28 and TRBJ2-1; no clear D gene. CDR1 is MDHEN, CDR2 SYDVKM, per germline. The CDR3 has 15 amino acids. The V gene lost 10 bases and the J gene lost 3 bases, with 19 bases spanning the gap.

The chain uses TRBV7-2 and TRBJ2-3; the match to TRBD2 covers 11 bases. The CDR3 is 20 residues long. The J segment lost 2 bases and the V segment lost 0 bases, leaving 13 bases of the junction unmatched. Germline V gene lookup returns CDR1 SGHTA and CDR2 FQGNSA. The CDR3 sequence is CASSLALLAGGFTSTDTQYF. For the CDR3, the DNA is TGTGCCAGCAGCTTAGCCCTCCTAGCGGGGGGCTTCACATCCACAGATACGCAGTATTTT.

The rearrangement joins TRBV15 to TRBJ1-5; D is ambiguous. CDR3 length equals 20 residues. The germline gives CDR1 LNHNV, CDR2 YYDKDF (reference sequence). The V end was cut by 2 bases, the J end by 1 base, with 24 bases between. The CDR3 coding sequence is TGTGCCACCAGCAGACTTGGGAGGCCCGCCCCGAGAGGAAGCAATCAGCCCCAGCATTTT. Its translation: CATSRLGRPAPRGSNQPQHF.

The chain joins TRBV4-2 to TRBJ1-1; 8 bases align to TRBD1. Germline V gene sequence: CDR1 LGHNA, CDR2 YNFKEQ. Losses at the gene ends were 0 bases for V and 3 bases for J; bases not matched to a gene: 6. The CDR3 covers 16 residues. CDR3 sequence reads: CASSQESNRGYTEAFF. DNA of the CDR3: TGTGCCAGCAGCCAAGAATCCAACAGGGGGTACACTGAAGCTTTCTTT.

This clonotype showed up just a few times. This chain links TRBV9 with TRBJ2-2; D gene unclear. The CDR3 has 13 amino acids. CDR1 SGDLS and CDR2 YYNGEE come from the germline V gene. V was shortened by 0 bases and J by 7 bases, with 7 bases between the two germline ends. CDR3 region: CASSVEGNGELFF. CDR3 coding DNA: TGTGCCAGCAGCGTAGAGGGTAACGGGGAGCTGTTTTTT.

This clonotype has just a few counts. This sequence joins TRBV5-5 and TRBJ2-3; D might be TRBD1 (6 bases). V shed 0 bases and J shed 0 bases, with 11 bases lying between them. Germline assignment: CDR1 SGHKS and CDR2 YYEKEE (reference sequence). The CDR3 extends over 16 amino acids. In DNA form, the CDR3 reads TGTGCCAGCAGCTTGGCCACAGGGTATAGCACAGATACGCAGTATTTT. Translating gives CASSLATGYSTDTQYF.

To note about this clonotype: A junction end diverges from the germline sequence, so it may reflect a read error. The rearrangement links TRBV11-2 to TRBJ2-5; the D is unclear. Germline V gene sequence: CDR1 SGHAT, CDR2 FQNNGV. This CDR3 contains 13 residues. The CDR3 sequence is CASSLDPGETQYF. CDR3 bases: TGCGCCAGCAGCTTGGACCCTGGGGAGACCCAGTACTTC. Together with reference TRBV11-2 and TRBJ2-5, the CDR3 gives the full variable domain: EAGVAQSPRYKIIEKRQSVAFWCNPISGHATLYWYQQILGQGPKLLIQFQNNGVVDDSQLPKDRFSAERLKGVDSTLKIQPAKLEDSAVYLCASSLDPGETQYFGPGTRLLVL.

CDR3 in amino acids: CASSPEQFF. The CDR3 region has the DNA TGTGCCAGCAGTCCTGAGCAGTTCTTC. The chain employs TRBV12-3 or TRBV12-4 and TRBJ2-1; no clear D. The CDR3 totals 9 residues. V dropped 5 bases and J dropped 9 bases, with 2 bases sitting between them.

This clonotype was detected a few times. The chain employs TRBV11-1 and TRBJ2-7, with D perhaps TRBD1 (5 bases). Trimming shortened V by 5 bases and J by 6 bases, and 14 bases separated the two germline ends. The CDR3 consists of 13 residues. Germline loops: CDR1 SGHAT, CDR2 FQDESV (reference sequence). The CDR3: CASSPRSQGEQYF. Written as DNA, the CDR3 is TGTGCCAGCAGCCCCCGGTCCCAGGGCGAGCAGTACTTC.

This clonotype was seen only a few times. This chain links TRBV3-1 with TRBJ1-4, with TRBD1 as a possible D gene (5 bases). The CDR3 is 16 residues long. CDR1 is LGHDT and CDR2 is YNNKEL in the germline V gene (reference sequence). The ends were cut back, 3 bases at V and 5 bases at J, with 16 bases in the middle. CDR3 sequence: CASSHSPGPDNEKLFF. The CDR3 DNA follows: TGTGCCAGCAGCCACTCTCCGGGACCTGACAATGAAAAACTGTTTTTT.

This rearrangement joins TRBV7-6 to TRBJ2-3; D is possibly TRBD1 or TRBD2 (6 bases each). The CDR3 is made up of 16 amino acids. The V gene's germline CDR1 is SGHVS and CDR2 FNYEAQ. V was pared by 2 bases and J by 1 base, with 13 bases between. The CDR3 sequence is CASSLSGGHGTDTQYF. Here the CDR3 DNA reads TGTGCCAGCAGCTTATCCGGGGGACATGGCACAGATACGCAGTATTTT.